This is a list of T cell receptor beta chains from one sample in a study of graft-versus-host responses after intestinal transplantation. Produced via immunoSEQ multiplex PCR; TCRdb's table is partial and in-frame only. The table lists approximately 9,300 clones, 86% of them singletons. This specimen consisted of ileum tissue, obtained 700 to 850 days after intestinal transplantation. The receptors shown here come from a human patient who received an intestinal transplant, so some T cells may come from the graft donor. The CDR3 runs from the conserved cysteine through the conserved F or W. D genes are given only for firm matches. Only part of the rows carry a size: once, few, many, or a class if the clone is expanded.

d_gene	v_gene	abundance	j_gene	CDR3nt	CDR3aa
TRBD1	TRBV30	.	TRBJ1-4	TGTGCCTGGAGCTCAGGGGGCCGGGAGAGGGAAAAACTGTTTTTT	CAWSSGGREREKLFF
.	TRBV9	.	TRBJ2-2	TGTGCCAGCAGCCCCAGGCGAGGGGTTCCCGGGGAGCTGTTTTTT	CASSPRRGVPGELFF
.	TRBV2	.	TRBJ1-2	TGTGCCAGCAGTCGACAGATTCGCTATGGCTACACCTTC	CASSRQIRYGYTF
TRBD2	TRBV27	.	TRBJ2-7	TGTGCCAGCAGTTCAGCCGGGGGGAGCGGCGAGCAGTACTTC	CASSSAGGSGEQYF
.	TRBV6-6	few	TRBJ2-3	TGTGCCAGCAGTTACTATCGGGGGTACACAGATACGCAGTATTTT	CASSYYRGYTDTQYF
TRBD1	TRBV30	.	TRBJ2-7	TGTGCCTGGAGTGTATCAGACAGGGATTCCTACGAGCAGTACTTC	CAWSVSDRDSYEQYF
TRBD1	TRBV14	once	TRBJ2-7	TGTGCCGGCAGCCAAGCCAGGGGGCCCTCCTCCTACGAGCAGTACTTC	CAGSQARGPSSYEQYF
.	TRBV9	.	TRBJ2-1	TGTGCCAGCAGCGGACTAAGGTTCAATGAGCAGTTCTTC	CASSGLRFNEQFF
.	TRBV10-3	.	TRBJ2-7	TGTGCCATCAGCCAGCAGGGGGGTACCTACGAGCAGTACTTC	CAISQQGGTYEQYF
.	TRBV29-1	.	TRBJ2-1	TGCAGCGTCCCCGGGACACCGAACTACAATGAGCAGTTCTTC	CSVPGTPNYNEQFF
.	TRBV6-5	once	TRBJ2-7	TGTGCCAGCAGTGAAGGAACAGTCTTCCACGAGCAGTACTTC	CASSEGTVFHEQYF
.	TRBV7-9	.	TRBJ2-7	TGTGCCGGTAGGGACGGTGAGTCCTACGAGCAGTACTTC	CAGRDGESYEQYF
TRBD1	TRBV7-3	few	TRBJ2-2	TGTGCCAGCAGTTCACAGGGGCGCGAAAACACCGGGGAGCTGTTTTTT	CASSSQGRENTGELFF
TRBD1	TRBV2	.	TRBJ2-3	TGTGCCAGCACCGCGAGACAGGGAAGCACAGATACGCAGTATTTT	CASTARQGSTDTQYF
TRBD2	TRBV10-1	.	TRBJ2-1	TGCGCCAGCAGTGAGGGCGGGGGCTCCTACAATGAGCAGTTCTTC	CASSEGGGSYNEQFF
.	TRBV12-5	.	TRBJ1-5	TGTGCTAGTGGTTTGGCAGGTTCGTTTTCATTCAATCAGCCCCAGCATTTT	CASGLAGSFSFNQPQHF
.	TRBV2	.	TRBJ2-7	TGTGCCAGCAGCGGGGAGTCGTCCTACGAGCAGTACTTC	CASSGESSYEQYF
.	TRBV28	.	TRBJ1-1	TGTGCCAGCAGTCCTACCGCGCGGGGCCTGAACACTGAAGCTTTCTTT	CASSPTARGLNTEAFF
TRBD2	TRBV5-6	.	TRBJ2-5	TGTGCCAGCAGCCGCAGACTAGCGGGGGGGTTCCAAGGGACCCAGTACTTC	CASSRRLAGGFQGTQYF
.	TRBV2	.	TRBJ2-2	TGTGCCAGCAGTGCAGACCTCGCCGGCACCGGGGAGCTGTTTTTT	CASSADLAGTGELFF
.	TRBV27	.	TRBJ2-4	TGTGCCAGCAGTTTTGGGAATGAGGGCCGGATTCAGTACTTC	CASSFGNEGRIQYF
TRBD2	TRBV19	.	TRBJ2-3	TGTGCCAGTAGTCCTAGGACTAGCGGGAGGGGAGATACGCAGTATTTT	CASSPRTSGRGDTQYF
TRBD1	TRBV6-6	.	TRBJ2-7	TGTGCCAGCAGTTACAGCGGGACAGGGGGAAACGAGCAGTACTTC	CASSYSGTGGNEQYF
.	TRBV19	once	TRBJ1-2	TGTGCCAGTAGTATAGGACCAGGGGACCGGGGCTACACCTTC	CASSIGPGDRGYTF
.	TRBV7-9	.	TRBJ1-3	TGTGCCAGCAGCTTAGAGGACGGTGGAAACACCATATATTTT	CASSLEDGGNTIYF
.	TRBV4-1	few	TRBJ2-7	TGTGCCAGCAGCCAAGAGTTAGGCCTCTACGAGCAGTACTTC	CASSQELGLYEQYF
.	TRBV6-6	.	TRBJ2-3	TGTGCCAGCAGTTACTCCAGGGGGGCAGGAGATACGCAGTATTTT	CASSYSRGAGDTQYF
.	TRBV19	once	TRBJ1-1	TGTGCCAGTAGTTCCCGAGAGGGGTTCCCTGAAGCTTTCTTT	CASSSREGFPEAFF
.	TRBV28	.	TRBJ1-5	TGTGCCAGCAGTAGATGGGGAACGGGTCAGCCCCAGCATTTT	CASSRWGTGQPQHF
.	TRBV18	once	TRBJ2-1	TGTGCCAGCTCAGTTGCCTACAATGAGCAGTTCTTC	CASSVAYNEQFF
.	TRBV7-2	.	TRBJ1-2	TGTGCCAGCAGCCGGGACAAGAACTATGGCTACACCTTC	CASSRDKNYGYTF
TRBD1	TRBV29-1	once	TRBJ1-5	TGCAGCGTGCTTATTGGGACAGGGGGCCTCAATCAGCCCCAGCATTTT	CSVLIGTGGLNQPQHF
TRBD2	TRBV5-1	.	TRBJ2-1	TGCGCCAGCAGCGGGGGCGGGACTAGCTGGGGTGAGCAGTTCTTC	CASSGGGTSWGEQFF
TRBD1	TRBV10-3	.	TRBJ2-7	TGTGCCATCAGGGGACAGGGGGTACAATTGGGGCAGTACTTC	CAIRGQGVQLGQYF
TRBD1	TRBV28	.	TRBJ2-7	TGTGCCAGCAGTTTATCCGACAGGGGCTCCTACGAGCAGTACTTC	CASSLSDRGSYEQYF
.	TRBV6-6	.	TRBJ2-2	TGTGCCAGCAGGGCGGGCCCTCAAAGGGCCGGGGAGCTGTTTTTT	CASRAGPQRAGELFF
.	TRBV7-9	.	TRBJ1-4	TGTGCCAGCAGCGGAAGTGGGGGGATTACAACTAATGAAAAACTGTTTTTT	CASSGSGGITTNEKLFF
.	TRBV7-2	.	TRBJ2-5	TGTGCCACACGGCGAGGGGGGGGCGAGACCCAGTACTTC	CATRRGGGETQYF
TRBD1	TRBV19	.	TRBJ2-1	TGTGCCAGTAAAAACAGGGGGCTTTTTAATGAGCAGTTCTTC	CASKNRGLFNEQFF
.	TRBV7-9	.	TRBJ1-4	TGTGCCAGCAGCTTAGATTTTGGCAGTCGACTGTTTTTT	CASSLDFGSRLFF
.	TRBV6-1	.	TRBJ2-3	TGTGCCAGCAGTGTACGTTTAGGAGCGACCCAGATGGGAGATACGCAGTATTTT	CASSVRLGATQMGDTQYF
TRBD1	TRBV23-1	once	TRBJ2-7	TGCGCCAGCACTCGAAACCCGGGACAGCCCTCCTACGAGCAGTACTTC	CASTRNPGQPSYEQYF
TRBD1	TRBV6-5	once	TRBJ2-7	TGTGCCAGCAGGGGGGACAGGTGGGCCTACGAGCAGTACTTC	CASRGDRWAYEQYF
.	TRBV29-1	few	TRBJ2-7	TGCAGCGTTGGGGATTCCTACGAGCAGTACTTC	CSVGDSYEQYF
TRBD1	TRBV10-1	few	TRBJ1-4	TGCGCCAGCGCCCAGACAGGGTCTAATGAAAAACTGTTTTTT	CASAQTGSNEKLFF
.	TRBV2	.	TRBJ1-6	TGTGCCAGCAGTGACCGGGCGCCCCATAATAATTCACCCCTCCACTTT	CASSDRAPHNNSPLHF
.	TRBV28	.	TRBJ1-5	TGTGCCAGCAGACGGGGGGGCGCGAGCAATCAGCCCCAGCATTTT	CASRRGGASNQPQHF
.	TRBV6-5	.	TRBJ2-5	TGTGCCAGCAAAGGCCCGGGCGAGACCCAGTACTTC	CASKGPGETQYF
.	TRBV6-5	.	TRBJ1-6	TGTGCCAGCAGTTACGGGACGGGGTCCTATAATTCACCCCTCCACTTT	CASSYGTGSYNSPLHF
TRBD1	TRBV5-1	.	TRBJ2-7	TGCGCCAGCAGGCCTCCGGGACAGGGGACTGAGGAGCAGTACTTC	CASRPPGQGTEEQYF
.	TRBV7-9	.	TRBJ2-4	TGTGCCAGCAGCTTCCCCAGGGGAACCAAAAACATTCAGTACTTC	CASSFPRGTKNIQYF
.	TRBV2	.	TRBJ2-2	TGTGCCAGTAGCTCCAGGGGCGCCGCGAACACCGGGGAGCTGTTTTTT	CASSSRGAANTGELFF
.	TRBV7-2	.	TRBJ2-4	TGTGCCAGCAGCTTATCCGGGGCGCTAGCCAAAAACATTCAGTACTTC	CASSLSGALAKNIQYF